The T cell receptor beta chain under discussion was sequenced for a study of shared clonotypes between healthy human individuals. Repertoires were generated with immunoSEQ multiplex PCR, while TCRdb's copy carries only in-frame clones and drops some. The table includes over 1.4 million clones, approximately 97% detected once. After removal of 5 bases from V and 5 bases from J, the junction contained 4 bases not matched to a gene. This CDR3 has 14 residues. Germline CDR1 reads ENHRY; CDR2 reads SYGVKD. All the donors were Caucasian adults who lived in Nashville, Tennessee. Whole-study results and caveats: Among donors, clonotype sharing was expected to be affected by sequencing depth.

Worth noting for this clone: Its antigen is as yet unknown.

Sequencing was done on a sample of naive CD4+ T cells sorted from blood. Subset specified: CD45RA+ positively selected. This TCR came from a man aged 30 to 39 in good health. This chain connects TRBV10-3 to TRBJ2-3, with 10 positions matching TRBD2. The CDR3 protein is CAISFGLAEDTQYF. The CDR3 nucleotides read TGTGCCATCAGTTTCGGACTAGCGGAAGATACGCAGTATTTT.